The 20 T cell receptor beta chains below come from one sample, sequenced in a study of CD4 and CD8 cells across lung adenocarcinoma regions. TCRdb processed the PCR reads anew with MiXCR; each CDR3 protein has one entry. The sample contains 13,000 or so distinct CDR3 sequences, around 45% of which appear only once. Sequencing used CD4+ T cells from the center of a lung tumor. All receptors come from a male donor with lung adenocarcinoma. The CD4 and CD8 labels of this study may be unreliable.

The chain is built from TRBV12-3 or TRBV12-4 and TRBJ2-3; perhaps TRBD2 as D (6 bases). This CDR3 region has 14 residues. V was clipped by 2 bases and J by 6 bases, with 12 bases between them. CDR3 sequence reads: CASSLLTSIDTQYF. Written as DNA, the CDR3 is TGTGCCAGCAGTTTATTGACTAGTATCGATACGCAGTATTTT.

In regard to this clonotype: Mismatch with germline at one junction end may stem from a read error. The chain is built from TRBV11-2 and TRBJ2-3; a possible D gene is TRBD1 (5 bases). Germline V gives CDR1 SGHAT, CDR2 FQNNGV. The CDR3 runs 14 residues. CDR3 in DNA: TGTGCCAGCAGGGTGGGGCGAGGCAGAGATACGCAGTATTTC. It is translated as CASRVGRGRDTQYF.

The sample holds many counts of this clonotype. This chain links TRBV6-1 with TRBJ2-2; TRBD1 aligns across 10 bases. Germline trimming cut 3 bases from V and 3 bases from J; bases unmatched to any gene: 4. The germline CDR1 and CDR2 sequences are MNHNS and SASEGT. The CDR3 contains 16 residues. The DNA of the CDR3 is TGTGCCAGCAGTGATCCGGGACAGGGGCACACCGGGGAGCTGTTTTTT. This codes for CASSDPGQGHTGELFF.

About this clonotype: The junction does not match germline at one end; this may be a read error. The rearrangement uses TRBV6-1 and TRBJ2-6; a weak D match, TRBD1 (5 bases). Germline loops: CDR1 MNHNS, CDR2 SASEGT. The CDR3 covers 14 residues. In DNA form, the CDR3 reads TGTGCCAGCAGGACTCCCTCTGGGGCCAACGTGCAGAATTTC. Protein sequence: CASRTPSGANVQNF.

The rearrangement uses TRBV6-1 and TRBJ1-6; the D gene is possibly TRBD1 (5 bases). CDR1 and CDR2 from the germline V gene are MNHNS and SASEGT. The CDR3 is 15 residues long. V was trimmed by 6 bases and J by 5 bases, leaving 14 bases between them. CDR3 nucleotides: TGTGCCAGCAGCCTAACTCGGGGGAATAATTCACCCCTCCACTTT. Amino acids: CASSLTRGNNSPLHF.

On this clonotype itself: At one end the junction does not follow the germline gene, possibly because of a read error. The chain recombines TRBV6-5 with TRBJ2-3, with D possibly called TRBD1 or TRBD2 (6 bases each). The CDR3 totals 15 residues. Germline V gene sequence: CDR1 MNHEY, CDR2 SVGAGI. CDR3 nucleotide sequence: TGTGCCGGGGGTTACGGGGGCGGCGGCGGAGATACCCAGTATTTT. Translation: CAGGYGGGGGDTQYF.

This sequence joins TRBV10-1 and TRBJ2-4, with D tentatively TRBD2 (7 bases). V gave up 10 bases and J gave up 13 bases, with 26 bases separating them. The CDR3 totals 14 residues. Germline V gene lookup returns CDR1 WNHNN and CDR2 SYGVQD (reference sequence). CDR3: CATSGRGAKDTQYF. DNA for the CDR3: TGCGCCACCTCGGGTCGGGGGGCCAAAGACACGCAGTACTTC.

This clonotype was detected only a few times. The chain carries TRBV11-3 and TRBJ2-7, with TRBD2 matching over 8 bases. CDR3 length equals 19 residues. V dropped 5 bases and J dropped 0; count of bases not matched to a gene: 18. Germline lookup yields CDR1 SGHNT and CDR2 YENEEA. The CDR3 DNA reads as TGTGCCAGCAGCACATGGGCCGGGACAAGAAGCGGGAGCTCCTACGAGCAGTACTTC. Translating gives CASSTWAGTRSGSSYEQYF. The full variable domain, completed using reference TRBV11-3 and TRBJ2-7, is EAGVVQSPRYKIIEKKQPVAFWCNPISGHNTLYWYLQNLGQGPELLIRYENEEAVDDSQLPKDRFSAERLKGVDSTLKIQPAELGDSAVYLCASSTWAGTRSGSSYEQYFGPGTRLTVT.

The chain couples TRBV6-8 to TRBJ2-3; 7 bases map to TRBD1. The J call may be faulty, since TRBJ2-7 better matches the DNA end. The CDR3 runs 13 residues. CDR1 is MNHGY and CDR2 is SAAAGT in the germline V gene. The chain's CDR3 is CASRQGTGYEQYF. The CDR3 DNA sequence: TGTGCCAGCAGACAGGGGACCGGTTACGAGCAGTACTTC.

This clonotype appeared many times. The chain carries TRBV12-3 or TRBV12-4 and TRBJ2-1, with TRBD1 matching 9 bases. The CDR3 length is 15 residues. J lost 5 bases, V lost 6 bases, and 8 bases had no gene match. Here the CDR3 DNA reads TGTGCCAGCAGCAAGACAGGGGGGGGGCACAATGAGCAGTTCTTC. This sequence encodes CASSKTGGGHNEQFF.

This clonotype was found many times. This sequence joins TRBV6-1 and TRBJ2-6; maybe TRBD2 (5 bases). Trimming stripped 8 bases from V and 0 bases from J, with 11 bases between. The CDR3 totals 15 residues. The germline CDR1 and CDR2 sequences are MNHNS and SASEGT. CDR3: CASCPGSSGANVLTF. The DNA for the CDR3 is TGTGCCAGCTGCCCGGGGAGCTCTGGGGCCAACGTCCTGACTTTC.

This clonotype was seen at least ten times. The chain has TRBV6-1 and TRBJ2-7; 11 bases align to TRBD2. After removal of 3 bases from V and 8 bases from J, the junction contained 9 bases not matched to a gene. The germline gives CDR1 MNHNS, CDR2 SASEGT. The CDR3 contains 15 residues. The CDR3 DNA sequence: TGTGCCAGCAGTGATAGGACTAGCGGGTACGTACAGCAGTACTTC. It encodes CASSDRTSGYVQQYF.

This clonotype occurred many times. J is TRBJ2-1 and V is TRBV10-2, with TRBD2 matching 7 bases. The DNA matches TRBJ2-7 better at its end, which makes the J call doubtful. The CDR3 covers 12 residues. Germline CDR1 is WSHSY and CDR2 is SAAADI. The CDR3 sequence is CASRRETYEQYF. The CDR3 bases are TGCGCCAGCAGGCGGGAGACCTACGAGCAGTACTTC.

CDR3 in DNA: TGTGCCAGCAGTTTAGGTCCCTCAGCAGGGAGATCAGGAAACACCATATATTTT. Its protein is CASSLGPSAGRSGNTIYF. This rearrangement joins TRBV28 to TRBJ1-3; D is perhaps TRBD1 (5 bases). This CDR3 comprises 18 residues. V was pared by 2 bases and J by 4 bases, with 21 bases between. Germline V CDR1 and CDR2: MDHEN, SYDVKM.

Comments on this clonotype: At one end the junction does not follow the germline gene, possibly because of a read error. J is TRBJ2-5 and V is TRBV15; no firm D call. This CDR3 is 10 amino acids long. CDR1 and CDR2 from the germline V gene are LNHNV and YYDKDF (reference sequence). In DNA form, the CDR3 reads TGTGCCCAGATAATTAAAAAAAAAAAATTT. Residues: CAQIIKKKKF.

In this sample, this clonotype is large. The chain uses TRBV27 and TRBJ2-6; D may be TRBD1 (5 bases). The CDR3 consists of 16 residues. Trimming left V 7 bases short and J 0 bases short, with 13 bases between. CDR1 and CDR2 from the germline V gene are MNHEY and SMNVEV (reference sequence). CDR3 residues: CASTRGGISGANVLTF. CDR3 DNA: TGTGCCAGCACAAGGGGTGGGATCTCTGGGGCCAACGTCCTGACTTTC.

This clonotype was counted only a few times. The chain recombines TRBV30 with TRBJ2-5; D call uncertain. The V gene lost 5 bases and the J gene lost 5 bases, with 9 bases spanning the gap. This CDR3 has 11 amino acids. Per the germline V gene, CDR1 is GTSNPN and CDR2 is SVGIG (reference sequence). The CDR3 region is CAWQLRETQYF. The CDR3 region has the DNA TGTGCCTGGCAATTAAGGGAGACCCAGTACTTC.

A word on this clonotype: The junction differs from germline at one of its ends, possibly a read error. V is TRBV6-5 and J is TRBJ1-2, with 8 positions matching TRBD1. Per germline, CDR1 MNHEY and CDR2 SVGAGI. This CDR3 is 19 amino acids long. DNA for the CDR3: TGTGCCAGCAGTTACTCGAAGGACAGGGTCGAGTTTTGGATCTATGGCCACACCTTC. Its translation: CASSYSKDRVEFWIYGHTF.

This clonotype was seen a single time. The conserved phenylalanine or tryptophan normally closing the CDR3 is absent here, so this likely arose from a read error. The limits of the CDR3 on the DNA are not certain, so only TCRdb's listed CDR3 is given. The chain recombines TRBV27 with TRBJ2-5; the table calls TRBD1, which could not be checked here. Termini included, the CDR3 measures 15 amino acids. CDR1 and CDR2 from the germline V gene are MNHEY and SMNVEV (reference sequence). The CDR3 reads CASSFGQGDQKTWLS.

This clonotype was picked up a small number of times. This chain uses TRBV7-2 with TRBJ2-7; D is ambiguous. In germline, CDR1 is SGHTA, CDR2 FQGNSA. The CDR3 loop spans 13 amino acids. Deletions cut 1 base from V and 3 bases from J, with 7 bases between. The CDR3 nucleotides are TGTGCCAGCAGCTTAGACCCCAGCTACGAGCAGTACTTC. Translated: CASSLDPSYEQYF.